This paragraph covers one TCR beta chain sequence. This entry comes from a study of control samples from healthy donors and cancer patients. CDR3 size: 18 residues. Germline-derived CDR1 and CDR2 are SGHTS and YDEGEE. Trimming shortened V by 5 bases and J by 0 bases, and 18 bases separated the two germline ends. The data were produced by immunoSEQ multiplex PCR, yet TCRdb's version contains in-frame clones alone and is incomplete. Counted here are 150,000 to 200,000 clones, 85% to 95% occurring once; the ten biggest clones make up over 1.3%. The chain employs TRBV5-8 and TRBJ1-6; D remains ambiguous. This receptor was obtained from a man between 18 and 35 years old in good health. Input material: blood. CDR3 sequence: CASRPLIFTSSYNSPLHF. The CDR3 coding sequence is TGTGCCAGCAGACCGCTGATTTTTACCAGCTCCTATAATTCACCCCTCCACTTT. Complete variable domain (other parts from reference TRBV5-8 and TRBJ1-6): EAGVTQSPTHLIKTRGQQATLRCSPISGHTSVYWYQQALGLGLQFLLWYDEGEERNRGNFPPRFSGRQFPNYSSELNVNALELEDSALYLCASRPLIFTSSYNSPLHFGNGTRLTVT.